These T cell receptor beta chains were read from a single sample in a study of blood T cell repertoires in COVID-19. Clones were read by immunoSEQ multiplex PCR, and TCRdb kept only the in-frame ones, dropping some. The top ten hold approximately 2.1% of the sample, which has approximately 100,000 clones, roughly 81% seen once. The sample was peripheral blood. The receptor source for this set is a human donor in a cohort sampled during active COVID-19. CDR3s include the opening cysteine and the closing phenylalanine or tryptophan. The D gene is left open where the match is weak. Only some rows state a clone size, as once, few, many or a class for expanded clones.

TRBV28	-	TRBJ1-2	-	TGTGCCAGCACACTTCTCCGGGGAGGAGGTGGCTACACCTTC	CASTLLRGGGGYTF
TRBV2	-	TRBJ1-5	TRBD1	TGTGCCAGCAGTCCTGACAGGGGGTCGAGTCGTACCCAGCATTTT	CASSPDRGSSRTQHF
TRBV2	-	TRBJ2-7	TRBD2	TGTGCCAGCTCCTACGGGGGGGAGCAGTACTTC	CASSYGGEQYF
TRBV27	-	TRBJ2-7	TRBD1	TGTGCCAGCAGTTTAAGGGGGACAGGGGGCTTCTACGAGCAGTACTTC	CASSLRGTGGFYEQYF
TRBV5-8	-	TRBJ1-1	-	TGTGCCAGCAGCTTGGGGCAGGGGTTGGAAGCTTTCTTT	CASSLGQGLEAFF
TRBV10-3	-	TRBJ1-1	TRBD1	TGTGCCATCAGGTCGTCGCAGGGGGACACTGAAGCTTTCTTT	CAIRSSQGDTEAFF
TRBV10-3	-	TRBJ2-1	TRBD2	TGTGCCATCAGTGAGAAAACTAGCGGGGGGGGTCCGAATGAGCAGTTCTTC	CAISEKTSGGGPNEQFF
TRBV5-6	-	TRBJ1-2	-	TGTGCCAGCACCGGACAATTGGACTACACCTTC	CASTGQLDYTF
TRBV28	-	TRBJ2-3	TRBD2	TGTGCCAGCATCCCGGGACGGAGACTAGCGGGGCCGACAGATACGCAGTATTTT	CASIPGRRLAGPTDTQYF
TRBV15	-	TRBJ2-3	-	TGTGCCACCAGCAGAGGTGTTAGCGAAGACACAGATACGCAGTATTTT	CATSRGVSEDTDTQYF
TRBV24-1	-	TRBJ2-3	TRBD1	TGTGCCACCCAACACACAGGGGGCCCCAGCACAGATACGCAGTATTTT	CATQHTGGPSTDTQYF
TRBV19	once	TRBJ2-1	TRBD2	TGTGCCAGTAGTTTTGGAGGACTAGCGGGAGTTAATGAGCAGTTCTTC	CASSFGGLAGVNEQFF
TRBV3-1/TRBV3-2	-	TRBJ2-5	-	TGTGCCAGCAGCCAAGGGACCGTCGACAGTCCAGAGACCCAGTACTTC	CASSQGTVDSPETQYF
TRBV7-3	-	TRBJ2-3	-	TGTGCCACCAGGGCCATGGCAGGCACAGATACGCAGTATTTT	CATRAMAGTDTQYF
TRBV7-9	-	TRBJ2-5	TRBD2	TGTGCCAGCAGCCGCGGGAGCATGGAGACCCAGTACTTC	CASSRGSMETQYF
TRBV3-1/TRBV3-2	-	TRBJ2-5	-	TGTGCCAGCAGCCCCCGGACTCAAGAGACCCAGTACTTC	CASSPRTQETQYF
TRBV28	-	TRBJ1-2	-	TGTGCCAGCAGTCCCTCTAAGGGGCGGGGGTCGAACTATGGCTACACCTTC	CASSPSKGRGSNYGYTF
TRBV4-1	-	TRBJ2-3	-	TGCGCCAGCAGCGCTATAGGGGGGGCAGATACGCAGTATTTT	CASSAIGGADTQYF
TRBV18	-	TRBJ1-4	TRBD1	TGTGCCAGCTCCACCGCCGGGACAGGGATGGAGGTGATTGAAAAACTGTTTTTT	CASSTAGTGMEVIEKLFF
TRBV28	-	TRBJ2-7	TRBD2	TGTGCCAGCAGTCCAGGGGCTACTAGCGGGGGGGCTGTCCACGAGCAGTACTTC	CASSPGATSGGAVHEQYF
TRBV3-1/TRBV3-2	-	TRBJ1-1	TRBD1	TGTGCCAGCAGCCAACTGGGTCCTCGGGACAGAACTTTTCTGCGAAACACTGAAGCTTTCTTT	CASSQLGPRDRTFLRNTEAFF
TRBV7-9	-	TRBJ2-5	-	TGTGCCAGCAGCTTCCCGGGACACCTTCAAGAGACCCAGTACTTC	CASSFPGHLQETQYF
TRBV5-1	-	TRBJ1-1	-	TGCGCCAGCAGCATGACAGGGAACACTGAAGCTTTCTTT	CASSMTGNTEAFF
TRBV27	-	TRBJ2-1	TRBD1	TGTGCCAGCAGTTTTCCGAGGACAGGCTTAAATGAGCAGTTCTTC	CASSFPRTGLNEQFF
TRBV6-2/TRBV6-3	-	TRBJ2-3	-	TGTGCCAGCAGTTATTGGGAGGATACGCAGTATTTT	CASSYWEDTQYF
TRBV7-8	-	TRBJ2-7	-	TGTGCCAGCAGCTTAAAGCGGAGCTCCTACGAGCAGTACTTC	CASSLKRSSYEQYF
TRBV28	once	TRBJ1-1	TRBD1	TGTGCCAGCACCACAGGGGGTGACACTGAAGCTTTCTTT	CASTTGGDTEAFF
TRBV6-2/TRBV6-3	-	TRBJ2-7	TRBD1	TGTGCCAGCAGTTGGGGACAGGGTTCCTACGAGCAGTACTTC	CASSWGQGSYEQYF
TRBV7-3	once	TRBJ2-4	TRBD1	TGTGCCAGCAGTCGCGGACAGGGGGAAAACATTCAGTACTTC	CASSRGQGENIQYF
TRBV5-6	-	TRBJ1-1	-	TGTGCCAGCAGCTTCGAACAGGAAGCTTTCTTT	CASSFEQEAFF
TRBV25-1	-	TRBJ1-4	TRBD1	TGTGCCAGCAGTGAGGACAGGGCGCCGGTTAATGAAAAACTGTTTTTT	CASSEDRAPVNEKLFF
TRBV18	few	TRBJ1-5	-	TGTGCCAGCTCACCACTCCTTACTGATCAGCCCCAGCATTTT	CASSPLLTDQPQHF
TRBV4-1	-	TRBJ2-1	-	TGCGCCAGCAGCCAGGCTAGTCCCGACGAGCAGTTCTTC	CASSQASPDEQFF
TRBV27	few	TRBJ1-6	TRBD1	TGTGCCAGCAGCCTTCGCCCTCGGGACAGGTCTTGGGTTAATTCACCCCTCCACTTT	CASSLRPRDRSWVNSPLHF
TRBV25-1	-	TRBJ1-2	-	TGTGCCAGCAGTGAGACAGGAAACTATGGCTACACCTTC	CASSETGNYGYTF
TRBV7-3	once	TRBJ2-2	-	TGTGCCAGCAGCCTCAACACCGGGGAGCTGTTTTTT	CASSLNTGELFF
TRBV7-6	-	TRBJ1-3	TRBD1	TGTGCCAGCAGCTTAGGGACAGGGGGAGCTGGAAACACCATATATTTT	CASSLGTGGAGNTIYF
TRBV2	-	TRBJ1-5	-	TGTGCCAGCACCGGCGGGGGGAGGGGAAAGGATCAGCCCCAGCATTTT	CASTGGGRGKDQPQHF
TRBV3-1/TRBV3-2	once	TRBJ1-1	TRBD1	TGTGCCAGCAGACAGACAGGGACTGAAGCTTTCTTT	CASRQTGTEAFF
TRBV28	few	TRBJ2-3	-	TGTGCCAGCACCCGGAGGCGGGTGGATACGCAGTATTTT	CASTRRRVDTQYF
TRBV29-1	-	TRBJ1-2	-	TGCAGCGTTGGGTCCAGGGAAGACGGCTACACCTTC	CSVGSREDGYTF
TRBV3-1/TRBV3-2	-	TRBJ2-5	-	TGTGCCAGCAGCCAAGAAGGACTACTAACGGAGACCCAGTACTTC	CASSQEGLLTETQYF
TRBV10-3	-	TRBJ1-5	-	TGTGCCATCAGTGAACTTGAGGGGGGGGAGCCCCAGCATTTT	CAISELEGGEPQHF
TRBV5-1	-	TRBJ2-3	-	TGCGCCAGCAGCTTCAACAGGGACACAGATACGCAGTATTTT	CASSFNRDTDTQYF
TRBV30	-	TRBJ1-1	-	TGTGCCTGGAGTGTGTGGGAGTTTGAAGCTTTCTTT	CAWSVWEFEAFF
TRBV18	-	TRBJ1-1	TRBD1	TGTGCCAGCTCACCGCCGGGACAGACTTACACTGAAGCTTTCTTT	CASSPPGQTYTEAFF
TRBV23-1	-	TRBJ2-7	TRBD1	TGCGCCAGCAGTCAGCGACGGGACAGGGGGCCGCACGAGCAGTACTTC	CASSQRRDRGPHEQYF
TRBV5-1	once	TRBJ1-6	TRBD1	TGCGCCAGCAGCTTGGGGACAGGGTTGACCTATAATTCACCCCTCCACTTT	CASSLGTGLTYNSPLHF
TRBV24-1	-	TRBJ2-3	TRBD2	TGTGCCACCAGTGATAGCGGGGGGGCAAAAGATACGCAGTATTTT	CATSDSGGAKDTQYF
TRBV5-4	-	TRBJ1-1	-	TGTGCCAGCAGCAGCCCCAGGGGCGCCGGCACTGAAGCTTTCTTT	CASSSPRGAGTEAFF
TRBV12-3/TRBV12-4	-	TRBJ1-1	-	TGTGCCAGCAATCCTACAGAGAACACTGAAGCTTTCTTT	CASNPTENTEAFF
TRBV2	-	TRBJ2-2	-	TGTGCCAGCAAACCGGGACTGTTCACCGGGGAGCTGTTTTTT	CASKPGLFTGELFF
TRBV27	-	TRBJ1-3	TRBD1	TGTGCCAGCAGTGCGCTCTTAGGGGGCCCTGGAAACACCATATATTTT	CASSALLGGPGNTIYF
TRBV7-9	-	TRBJ2-7	-	TGTGCCAGCAGCTTAGCCCCCCTCCACGAGCAGTACTTC	CASSLAPLHEQYF
TRBV9	-	TRBJ2-1	TRBD2	TGTGCCAGCAGCGTAGTGGGGGCTAGCGGGGTAAATGAGCAGTTCTTC	CASSVVGASGVNEQFF
TRBV7-9	-	TRBJ2-7	TRBD2	TGTGCCAGCAGCGGAGGGACTAGCGGACGATACGAGCAGTACTTC	CASSGGTSGRYEQYF
TRBV19	once	TRBJ2-7	TRBD2	TGTGCCAGTAGTCCCGGACTAGCGGGAGATTACGAGCAGTACTTC	CASSPGLAGDYEQYF
TRBV4-1	-	TRBJ2-3	-	TGCGCCAGCAGCCAAGAGTCTGGCGGAGGCACAGATACGCAGTATTTT	CASSQESGGGTDTQYF
TRBV10-1	once	TRBJ2-7	-	TGCGCCAGCAGTGAGTCGCGGGTACCCTACGAGCAGTACTTC	CASSESRVPYEQYF